A selection of T cell receptor beta chains follows, all from one sample in a study of CD8 T cells in ankylosing spondylitis. One entry per CDR3 protein, called by TCRdb with MiXCR from the 5' RACE reads. The sample shows a few hundred thousand distinct CDR3 sequences, approximately 20% of them seen only once. The specimen was blood, either unsorted or a sorted T cell fraction (not recorded which). These receptor sequences come from a male donor with ankylosing spondylitis. CDR3s include the opening cysteine and the closing phenylalanine or tryptophan. The D gene is left open where the match is weak. Clone size is given for some rows only: seen once, a few or many times, or a class if the clone is expanded.

TRBJ2-1,TRBV3-1,NA,few,TGTGCCAGCAGCCCCAACCCCCCAGGGGGGTACAATGAGCAGTTCTTC,CASSPNPPGGYNEQFF
TRBJ1-3,TRBV20-1,NA,few,TGCAGTGCTAGTATTCCAGACTCTGGAAACACCATATATTTT,CSASIPDSGNTIYF
TRBJ2-1,TRBV29-1,NA,many,TGCAGCGTTGAAGATCTTCGGCAGGTGAGCTCCTACAATGAGCAGTTCTTC,CSVEDLRQVSSYNEQFF
TRBJ2-5,TRBV5-1,TRBD2,NA,TGCGCCAGCAGCCTTGGGCTATATCCGCGGGAGGGCCCCCAAGTCTTC,CASSLGLYPREGPQVF
TRBJ2-3,TRBV20-1,TRBD2,NA,TGCAGTGCTAGACTAGCGGGAGATATCTCTAGCACAGATACGCAGTATTTT,CSARLAGDISSTDTQYF
TRBJ2-1,TRBV5-1,NA,once,TGCGCCAGCAGCTTGCCCCAAAACAATGAGCAGTTCTTC,CASSLPQNNEQFF
TRBJ1-1,TRBV11-3,NA,NA,TGTGCCAGCAGTAGATTATCCGGGGACACTGAAGCTTTCTTT,CASSRLSGDTEAFF
TRBJ1-1,TRBV29-1,NA,NA,TGCAGCGTTGAAAGCGGTTGGAACACTGAAGCTTTCTTT,CSVESGWNTEAFF
TRBJ2-3,TRBV10-1,NA,few,TGCGCCAGCAGTGAGTCTAACCCACCCCATACGCAGTATTTT,CASSESNPPHTQYF
TRBJ2-1,TRBV28,TRBD2,NA,TGTGCCAGCAGCAGACTAGCGGCTTCCTACAATGAGCAGTTCTTC,CASSRLAASYNEQFF
TRBJ2-5,TRBV20-1,NA,NA,TGCAGTGCAATACGGCTCCAAGAGACCCAGTACTTC,CSAIRLQETQYF
TRBJ2-1,TRBV6-1,TRBD2,few,TGTGCCAGCAGGCGCCCGGCGGGAGTGAAAGCCTACAATGAGCAGTTCTTC,CASRRPAGVKAYNEQFF
TRBJ2-1,TRBV7-2,TRBD2,NA,TGTGCCAGCAGCCCACCGGGACTAGCGGGAGGCAATGAGCAGTTCTTC,CASSPPGLAGGNEQFF
TRBJ2-1,TRBV7-2,NA,NA,TGTGCCAGCAGCTTAGAGGGGAGGACGGCCAATGAGCAGTTCTTC,CASSLEGRTANEQFF
TRBJ2-5,TRBV11-3,NA,few,TGTGCCAGCAGCTTAAGGTTTCAAGAGACCCAGTACTTC,CASSLRFQETQYF
TRBJ1-4,TRBV5-1,NA,few,TGCGCCAGCAGCCACAACAGCGCAACTAATGAAAAACTGTTTTTT,CASSHNSATNEKLFF
TRBJ1-1,TRBV21-1,NA,few,TGTGCCAGCAGCCAACGGGACAGGGACACTGAAGCTTTCTTT,CASSQRDRDTEAFF
TRBJ2-1,TRBV11-2,TRBD1,few,TGTGCCAGCAGCTTCTGGGACAGGAAACCCTATTTGAGCTCCTACAATGAGCAGTTCTTC,CASSFWDRKPYLSSYNEQFF
TRBJ1-3,TRBV10-3,NA,few,TGTGCCATCAGTGGCGGGGACGGAGCCCGTGGAAACACCATATATTTT,CAISGGDGARGNTIYF
TRBJ2-7,TRBV5-1,NA,NA,TGCGCCAGCAGCTTGGTTTTCCAGGGCGCGCACGAGCAGTACTTC,CASSLVFQGAHEQYF
TRBJ2-1,TRBV27,NA,NA,TGTGCCAGCGGAGCCCGCAGCGGGCACTACAATGAGCAGTTCTTC,CASGARSGHYNEQFF
TRBJ1-6,TRBV27,NA,few,TGTGCCAGCAGAGCACAGAATGACTCACCCCTCCACTTT,CASRAQNDSPLHF
TRBJ2-5,TRBV25-1,TRBD2,NA,TGTGCCAGCACCGACTTAGCGGGAGGGCTAGAGACCCAGTACTTC,CASTDLAGGLETQYF
TRBJ1-5,TRBV7-2,NA,few,TGTGCCAGCAGCGGGCAGGTTAATCAGCCCCAGCATTTT,CASSGQVNQPQHF
TRBJ1-3,TRBV7-9,TRBD1,NA,TGTGCCAGCAGCTTAGGGACAGGGGGCCTCGGAAACACCATATATTTT,CASSLGTGGLGNTIYF
TRBJ2-1,TRBV12-3/TRBV12-4,TRBD1,NA,TGTGCCAGCAGGACAGGGGGCGCGTCAAATGAGCAGTTCTTC,CASRTGGASNEQFF
TRBJ1-2,TRBV4-1,NA,few,TGCGCCAGCAGCCAAGAGGCCAGGGCTAGAATCTATGGCTACACCTTC,CASSQEARARIYGYTF
TRBJ2-3,TRBV24-1,TRBD1,few,TGTGCCACCAGTGATCGGACAGGGGGCCCCACAGATACGCAGTATTTT,CATSDRTGGPTDTQYF
TRBJ2-2,TRBV7-6,TRBD2,few,TGTGCCAGCAGCTTATCCGCGGGAGTCGGGGAGCTGTTTTTT,CASSLSAGVGELFF
TRBJ1-4,TRBV6-6,NA,NA,TGTGCCAGCAGTAGACTAAGAGGAAAACTGTTTTTT,CASSRLRGKLFF
TRBJ2-3,TRBV12-3/TRBV12-4,TRBD1,few,TGTGCCAGCATTGAGACAGGGAGTGGCGGTACGCAGTATTTT,CASIETGSGGTQYF
TRBJ2-7,TRBV14,NA,NA,TGTGCCAGCAGCCAAGGGAGCTCCTACGAGCAGTACTTC,CASSQGSSYEQYF
TRBJ2-7,TRBV12-3/TRBV12-4,NA,NA,TGTGCCAGCAGTTTACAACGGGGCTACGAGCAGTACTTC,CASSLQRGYEQYF
TRBJ2-3,TRBV7-3,NA,NA,TGTGCCAGCAGCATGGACGGGAAGGGGACAGATACGCAGTATTTT,CASSMDGKGTDTQYF
TRBJ2-7,TRBV9,NA,few,TGTGCCAGCAGCGTAGAGGGGGGAAGCTACGAGCAGTACTTC,CASSVEGGSYEQYF
TRBJ1-2,TRBV19,NA,few,TGTGCCAGTAGTAGATCCGCGGACTATGGCTACACCTTC,CASSRSADYGYTF
TRBJ2-5,TRBV18,TRBD1,few,TGTGCCAGCTCACCCCCCGTGGACAGGGGAGAGACCCAGTACTTC,CASSPPVDRGETQYF
TRBJ2-2,TRBV9,TRBD2,NA,TGTGCCAGCGGGGGGCTAGCGGGAGCGCGCGGGGAGCTGTTTTTT,CASGGLAGARGELFF
TRBJ2-5,TRBV5-1,NA,few,TGCGCCAGCAGCCCGGACCTTCAAGGGGCCCAGTACTTC,CASSPDLQGAQYF
TRBJ1-1,TRBV7-2,NA,NA,TGTGCCAGCAGTAGAATCTTTGGCAGGGTTGAAGCTTTCTTT,CASSRIFGRVEAFF
TRBJ1-1,TRBV7-9,NA,NA,TGTGCCAGCGGACGTCAGAACACTGAAGCTTTCTTT,CASGRQNTEAFF